The 16 T cell receptor beta chains listed next were all sequenced from one sample in a study of shared clonotypes between healthy human individuals. The assay was immunoSEQ multiplex PCR, and TCRdb's table has in-frame clones only and misses some. The repertoire has around 700,000 clones, around 67% of them found once; the top ten carry 1.5% to 2%. The source material was memory CD4+ T cells sorted from blood. Subset meaning: CD45RA-negative fraction. Source of these receptors: a woman younger than 45 in good health.

The gene calls are TRBV2 and TRBJ2-4; maybe TRBD1 (6 bases). The germline V and J ends were trimmed by 5 bases and 1 base, with 12 bases remaining between them. The germline V gene encodes CDR1 SNHLY and CDR2 FYNNEI. The CDR3 extends over 15 amino acids. The CDR3 reads CASSMKGDAKNIQYF. The CDR3 region has the DNA TGTGCCAGCAGTATGAAGGGGGATGCCAAAAACATTCAGTACTTC.

The V and J genes are TRBV7-9 and TRBJ1-1; 10 nucleotides line up with TRBD1. This CDR3 spans 15 amino acids. Germline loops: CDR1 SEHNR, CDR2 FQNEAQ (reference sequence). V shed 7 bases, J shed 4 bases, and the junction held 9 bases outside the gene matches. CDR3 sequence: CASTRGDRGVTEAFF. In DNA form, the CDR3 reads TGTGCCAGCACCAGGGGGGACAGGGGAGTCACTGAAGCTTTCTTT. The variable domain in full, with the rest retrieved from reference TRBV7-9 and TRBJ1-1, is DTGVSQNPRHKITKRGQNVTFRCDPISEHNRLYWYRQTLGQGPEFLTYFQNEAQLEKSRLLSDRFSAERPKGSFSTLEIQRTEQGDSAMYLCASTRGDRGVTEAFFGQGTRLTVV.

The rearrangement uses TRBV7-2 and TRBJ2-3; no clear D gene. V dropped 5 bases and J dropped 3 bases, with 18 bases sitting between them. This CDR3 comprises 16 residues. The germline gives CDR1 SGHTA, CDR2 FQGNSA. CDR3 DNA sequence: TGTGCCAGCAGCCCGCACCCAGAACCGTGGACAGATACGCAGTATTTT. This translates into CASSPHPEPWTDTQYF.

This chain links TRBV28 with TRBJ1-5; D uncertain. Germline lookup yields CDR1 MDHEN and CDR2 SYDVKM. The CDR3 runs to 17 residues. V gave up 11 bases and J gave up 1 base, with 24 bases separating them. Here the CDR3 reads CAASSPSPGASNQPQHF. The CDR3 DNA sequence: TGTGCCGCGAGTTCCCCGTCGCCTGGCGCGAGCAATCAGCCCCAGCATTTT.

The genes are TRBV27 and TRBJ2-7, with a possible D match to TRBD2 (6 bases). The CDR3 sequence is 14 residues long. Per the germline V gene, CDR1 is MNHEY and CDR2 is SMNVEV (reference sequence). Deletions cut 1 base from V and 6 bases from J, with 13 bases between. CDR3 region: CASSLWLALGEQYF. CDR3 bases: TGTGCCAGCAGTTTATGGCTAGCGCTTGGCGAGCAGTACTTC.

J is TRBJ2-1 and V is TRBV4-1; D not resolved. The CDR3 is 14 amino acids. V was trimmed by 1 base and J by 8 bases, leaving 12 bases between them. Germline CDR1 and CDR2: MGHRA and YSYEKL. The DNA for the CDR3 is TGCGCCAGCAGCCAAGTTGGAGACTCTCATGAGCAGTTCTTC. Residues: CASSQVGDSHEQFF.

The chain combines TRBV7-6 with TRBJ2-5; 7 positions match TRBD1. The V gene end was trimmed by 4 bases and the J gene end by 5 bases; junction bases not matched to a gene: 13. This CDR3 is built from 16 residues. CDR1 and CDR2 (germline): SGHVS, FNYEAQ. In nucleotides, the CDR3 is TGTGCCAGCAGCTCCCGCTTGGACAGGACGGGGGAGACCCAGTACTTC. It yields the protein CASSSRLDRTGETQYF.

The chain carries TRBV28 and TRBJ2-3; D uncertain. Trimming shortened V by 10 bases and J by 3 bases, and 14 bases separated the two germline ends. The CDR3 is 13 amino acids. CDR1 and CDR2 from the germline V gene are MDHEN and SYDVKM. The CDR3 here is CATCRTQTDTQYF. CDR3 nucleotide sequence: TGTGCCACCTGCCGCACACAGACAGATACGCAGTATTTT.

The rearrangement joins TRBV5-4 to TRBJ1-2; D is possibly TRBD1 (5 bases). Germline V CDR1 and CDR2: SGHNT, YYREEE (reference sequence). V gave up 0 bases and J gave up 2 bases, with 11 bases separating them. This CDR3 is built from 15 residues. The DNA of the CDR3 is TGTGCCAGCAGCTTGGGCGGGAGGGGAAACTATGGCTACACCTTC. It translates to CASSLGGRGNYGYTF.

V and J are TRBV7-7 and TRBJ2-5, with 10 positions matching TRBD2. The CDR3 loop spans 13 amino acids. Germline lookup yields CDR1 SSHAT and CDR2 FNYEAQ (reference sequence). V shed 5 bases, J shed 5 bases, and the junction held 2 bases outside the gene matches. CDR3 residues: CASSPSGGETQYF. Here the CDR3 DNA reads TGTGCCAGCAGCCCTAGCGGGGGCGAGACCCAGTACTTC.

This clone was picked up one time. The chain couples TRBV28 to TRBJ2-7; 9 bases are a match to TRBD1. With 10 bases clipped from V and 2 bases from J, the junction kept 9 bases outside the gene matches. Germline CDR1 is MDHEN and CDR2 is SYDVKM. This CDR3 region has 14 residues. The CDR3 DNA follows: TGTGCCACGCGGGGGAGACAGGGGGCCTACGAGCAGTACTTC. Amino acids: CATRGRQGAYEQYF.

The chain recombines TRBV5-6 with TRBJ2-7, with 8 bases lining up with TRBD2. The CDR3 is made up of 15 amino acids. V trimming: 0 bases; J trimming: 6 bases; junction bases outside the gene matches: 8. CDR1 and CDR2 (germline): SGHDT, YYEEEE. CDR3 coding DNA: TGTGCCAGCAGCTTGGGGGCGGCGGGAGGTCTCGAGCAGTACTTC. Translation gives CASSLGAAGGLEQYF.

Note on this clone: This specimen includes other DNA sequences encoding the same CDR3. This chain joins TRBV4-1 and TRBJ2-1; 8 positions agree with TRBD1. Germline CDR1 and CDR2: MGHRA and YSYEKL. The CDR3 totals 15 residues. V was pared by 4 bases and J by 4 bases, with 6 bases of the junction left unmatched. Here the CDR3 DNA reads TGCGCCAGCAGCCTTGGACAGGGTGCGTACAATGAGCAGTTCTTC. This gives the protein CASSLGQGAYNEQFF.

CDR3 region: CASSSQGGSTYEQFF. Here the CDR3 DNA reads TGTGCCAGCAGCTCACAGGGAGGTAGTACCTATGAGCAGTTCTTC. This chain joins TRBV11-3 and TRBJ2-1; either TRBD1 or TRBD2 may supply D (6 bases each). Trimming removed 4 bases at V and 8 bases at J, with 18 bases between. From germline, CDR1 is SGHNT and CDR2 YENEEA. This CDR3 is 15 amino acids long.

The rearrangement joins TRBV6-5 to TRBJ1-2; D is perhaps TRBD1 (5 bases). Trimming removed 4 bases from V and 4 bases from J, with 7 bases in between. CDR3 length equals 12 residues. CDR1 is MNHEY and CDR2 is SVGAGI in the germline V gene. Written as DNA, the CDR3 is TGTGCCAGCAGTTGGGGGAGCTATGGCTACACCTTC. Its translation: CASSWGSYGYTF.

This chain joins TRBV10-2 and TRBJ1-3; 9 positions match TRBD1. The CDR3 length is 15 residues. Germline CDR1 WSHSY, CDR2 SAAADI. The junction had 5 bases not matched to a gene; V was cut back by 8 bases and J by 0 bases. CDR3 region: CASRTGVSSGNTIYF. DNA of the CDR3: TGCGCCAGCCGGACAGGGGTCTCCTCTGGAAACACCATATATTTT.